The rows below give T cell receptor beta chains drawn from one sample of a study of T cells in Graves' hyperthyroidism and ophthalmopathy. TCRdb redid the calling of the multiplex PCR reads with MiXCR, one entry per CDR3 protein. The sample yields around 50,000 distinct CDR3 sequences, approximately 48% seen once. Sequencing input: blood. The receptor source for this set is a woman between 45 and 60 years old with Graves' ophthalmopathy. CDR3s leave out the opening cysteine and the closing phenylalanine or tryptophan. D genes are given only for firm matches.

len: 13
d_gene: NA
v_gene: TRBV5-8
CDR3aa: ASSLGGPSTDTQY

len: 10
d_gene: NA
v_gene: TRBV19
CDR3aa: ASSIVTGEQY

len: 13
d_gene: TRBD2
v_gene: TRBV10-3
CDR3aa: AIPQLAGGAGELF

len: 13
d_gene: NA
v_gene: TRBV7-9
CDR3aa: ASSHTGISGYEQY

len: 13
d_gene: TRBD2
v_gene: TRBV6-2/TRBV6-3
CDR3aa: ASSYSAGEGGELF

len: 13
d_gene: TRBD1
v_gene: TRBV25-1
CDR3aa: ASTQTGPGANVLT

len: 11
d_gene: NA
v_gene: TRBV20-1
CDR3aa: SARSSFIFEQF

len: 13
d_gene: TRBD1
v_gene: TRBV15
CDR3aa: ATSPRTGNTGELF

len: 15
d_gene: TRBD2
v_gene: TRBV7-3
CDR3aa: ASSLTHAGAGTDTQY

len: 18
d_gene: TRBD2
v_gene: TRBV6-6
CDR3aa: ASSYLKASGRFPRSYEQY

len: 12
d_gene: TRBD2
v_gene: TRBV28
CDR3aa: ASSAGPAGDEQY

len: 10
d_gene: TRBD2
v_gene: TRBV20-1
CDR3aa: SVQRGGTEQS

len: 12
d_gene: NA
v_gene: TRBV9
CDR3aa: ASSPFDGLIEQY

len: 13
d_gene: TRBD1
v_gene: TRBV20-1
CDR3aa: SAMRWDSNNQPQY

len: 13
d_gene: TRBD2
v_gene: TRBV9
CDR3aa: ASSPTGLADNEQY

len: 11
d_gene: NA
v_gene: TRBV6-2/TRBV6-3
CDR3aa: ASSYGADNEQF

len: 14
d_gene: TRBD2
v_gene: TRBV5-8
CDR3aa: ASSGGLAEGTGELF

len: 13
d_gene: TRBD1
v_gene: TRBV11-2
CDR3aa: ASSQPTGVVYEQY

len: 11
d_gene: NA
v_gene: TRBV2
CDR3aa: ASGKGYDQPQH

len: 12
d_gene: NA
v_gene: TRBV20-1
CDR3aa: SARDLEYNSPLH

len: 10
d_gene: NA
v_gene: TRBV20-1
CDR3aa: SARETFEPQH

len: 14
d_gene: NA
v_gene: TRBV4-2
CDR3aa: ASSQNWGGTAETQY

len: 14
d_gene: TRBD1
v_gene: TRBV27
CDR3aa: ASETGAYYSNQPQH

len: 10
d_gene: NA
v_gene: TRBV19
CDR3aa: ASKIGGAEQY

len: 12
d_gene: NA
v_gene: TRBV20-1
CDR3aa: SAVPGTKNSPLH

len: 13
d_gene: NA
v_gene: TRBV4-1
CDR3aa: ASSAGGQDAYEQY